This TCR beta chain came from a study of T cells of healthy individuals. From the 5' RACE reads, TCRdb called clonotypes with MiXCR, one entry per CDR3 protein. The sample records 55,000 to 65,000 distinct CDR3 sequences, under 20% being singletons. The ends were cut back, 1 base at V and 10 bases at J, with 8 bases in the middle. Germline CDR1 SGHDN, CDR2 FVKESK. This CDR3 region has 13 residues. This clonotype was seen a few times. The chain uses TRBV14 and TRBJ1-6; D not certain. This TCR was recovered from a human donor in good health. CDR3 bases: TGTGCCAGCAGCCAAGCCCGGACGTCACCCCTCCACTTT. It translates to CASSQARTSPLHF.